This paragraph covers one TCR beta chain sequence. No DNA is shown, since the ends of the CDR3 on it are uncertain; the CDR3 is the one TCRdb lists. The source of the sample is a study of blood T cell repertoires in COVID-19. Method: immunoSEQ multiplex PCR; TCRdb's copy keeps in-frame clones and lacks some. This table has about 180,000 clones, about 85% appearing once. Germline lookup yields CDR1 LNHDA and CDR2 SQIVND (reference sequence). The CDR3 is 14 amino acids in total, end residues counted. This TCR was sampled from a person aged 65-85 years with COVID-19, enrolled during active disease. The source material was peripheral blood. This chain joins TRBV19 and TRBJ2-5; the table's D call, TRBD2, was not checked against the DNA. This CDR3 reads CASSISVYQETQYF.